The next 11 T cell receptor beta chains were all read from a single sample in a study of blood T cell repertoires in COVID-19. Measured with immunoSEQ multiplex PCR; TCRdb has only the in-frame clones, and not every one. The sample yields 200,000 to 300,000 clones, roughly nine tenths seen once. The specimen sequenced was peripheral blood. These receptors came from a man aged 55-75 years with acute or convalescent COVID-19.

The chain employs TRBV27 and TRBJ1-1, with D possibly being TRBD1 (6 bases). The CDR3 length is 16 residues. V dropped 3 bases and J dropped 1 base, with 15 bases sitting between them. Looked up from germline, CDR1 is MNHEY and CDR2 is SMNVEV (reference sequence). Here the CDR3 DNA reads TGTGCCAGCAGTTTCTACCGGAACAGGGAGAACACTGAAGCTTTCTTT. The encoded protein is CASSFYRNRENTEAFF.

The chain joins TRBV4-3 to TRBJ2-2, with TRBD1 matching over 11 bases. The CDR3 is 18 amino acids. The V and J ends lost 0 bases and 7 bases, in that order; junction bases with no gene match: 10. Per the germline V gene, CDR1 is LGHNA and CDR2 is YSLEER. In DNA form, the CDR3 reads TGCGCCAGCAGCCAAGAGCTACTGGACAGGGGGCAAGGCGGGGAGCTGTTTTTT. It specifies CASSQELLDRGQGGELFF.

V usage is TRBV4-3 and J usage is TRBJ1-5; D might be TRBD1 (5 bases). The germline V and J ends were trimmed by 0 bases and 3 bases, with 18 bases remaining between them. This CDR3 is built from 18 residues. The germline CDR1 and CDR2 sequences are LGHNA and YSLEER. The CDR3 DNA sequence: TGCGCCAGCAGCCAAGAGTTAATACGGGACTTTCTCAATCAGCCCCAGCATTTT. Amino acids: CASSQELIRDFLNQPQHF.

The DNA of the CDR3 is TGTGCCAGTACCCCGCGGGGCCGACTAGGTCTAGATACGCAGTATTTT. This sequence encodes CASTPRGRLGLDTQYF. The chain couples TRBV19 to TRBJ2-3; D perhaps matches TRBD2 (6 bases). This CDR3 spans 16 amino acids. Germline V gene data show CDR1 as LNHDA and CDR2 as SQIVND (reference sequence). V lost 7 bases to trimming and J lost 5 bases, with 22 bases between them.

This chain uses TRBV5-1 with TRBJ2-7; D may be TRBD2 (6 bases). Germline CDR1 reads SGHRS; CDR2 reads YFSETQ. There are 15 residues in the CDR3. With 8 bases removed from V and 3 bases from J, the gap between germline ends came to 21 bases. The CDR3 nucleotides read TGCGCCAGTCACCTTGGGGGAGGAACCAGCTACGAGCAGTACTTC. This translates into CASHLGGGTSYEQYF.

The chain is built from TRBV6-6 and TRBJ1-5; D is unclear. The V end lost 0 bases, the J end lost 6 bases, and 15 bases lay between the germline ends. Germline V CDR1 and CDR2: MNHNY, SVGAGI (reference sequence). CDR3 length: 16 residues. CDR3 nucleotides: TGTGCCAGCAGTTACTCTGAAGTGAGGGAAGTTCAGCCCCAGCATTTT. Amino acids: CASSYSEVREVQPQHF.

This clone has only one observation. CDR3 residues: CASSLRGQYNSPLHF. As DNA, the CDR3 is TGTGCCAGCAGCTTGCGAGGGCAGTATAATTCACCCCTCCACTTT. This rearrangement joins TRBV11-2 to TRBJ1-6; D not certain. The ends were cut back, 3 bases at V and 4 bases at J, with 10 bases in the middle. The germline CDR1 and CDR2 sequences are SGHAT and FQNNGV. This CDR3 has 15 amino acids. Variable domain in full (rest from reference TRBV11-2 and TRBJ1-6): EAGVAQSPRYKIIEKRQSVAFWCNPISGHATLYWYQQILGQGPKLLIQFQNNGVVDDSQLPKDRFSAERLKGVDSTLKIQPAKLEDSAVYLCASSLRGQYNSPLHFGNGTRLTVT.

The chain carries TRBV13 and TRBJ1-4; 10 bases fit TRBD1. Germline-derived CDR1 and CDR2 are PRHDT and FYEKMQ (reference sequence). The CDR3 contains 15 residues. With 2 bases clipped from V and 6 bases from J, the junction kept 3 bases outside the gene matches. The CDR3 protein is CASSLPGQGDEKLFF. For the CDR3, the DNA is TGTGCCAGCAGCTTACCCGGACAGGGGGATGAAAAACTGTTTTTT.

The chain couples TRBV4-3 to TRBJ2-1; a weak D match, TRBD2 (5 bases). Trimming cost V 4 bases and J 7 bases, with 20 bases left between them. CDR3 size: 16 residues. Germline V lookup: CDR1 LGHNA, CDR2 YSLEER. CDR3 sequence reads: CASSLADYTPTNEQFF. Here the CDR3 DNA reads TGCGCCAGCAGCCTCGCCGACTACACTCCCACGAATGAGCAGTTCTTC.

Turning to this clone: In the same sample, other DNA sequences code for this CDR3. The J gene is TRBJ1-2, the V gene TRBV5-1; a weak D match, TRBD1 (6 bases). The CDR3 is 13 amino acids. V was pared by 1 base and J by 6 bases, with 10 bases between. Per the germline V gene, CDR1 is SGHRS and CDR2 is YFSETQ. CDR3 DNA: TGCGCCAGCAGCTTGAAGGGGGAGCATGGCTACACCTTC. Residues: CASSLKGEHGYTF.

The rearrangement uses TRBV7-2 and TRBJ1-3; TRBD1 is a possible D gene (5 bases). This CDR3 comprises 15 residues. The ends were cut back, 0 bases at V and 1 base at J, with 7 bases in the middle. Germline CDR1 reads SGHTA; CDR2 reads FQGNSA. The CDR3 coding sequence is TGTGCCAGCAGCTTAGCAGGGGAATCTGGAAACACCATATATTTT. Translation: CASSLAGESGNTIYF.